This T cell receptor (beta chain) was observed in a study of read filtering for tumor transcriptome and immune sequencing. Overall study: Whole-transcriptome libraries were prepared after DNase treatment. Findings of the study overall: IR-seq captured clonotypes deeper and more reliably than RNA-seq. This fraction held mixed bone marrow immune cells after CD138-negative sorting. About 77% of IR-seq clonotypes had a single read, yet these held 3.5% to 4.5% of reads.

From around 440 ng of RNA, a library with molecular barcoded alpha/delta and beta/gamma adaptors was made. Via MiXCR, TCRdb re-called the reads, giving one row per CDR3 protein. The table has about 48,000 distinct CDR3 sequences, roughly 18% seen once. Germline values: CDR1 SGHNT, CDR2 YYREEE (reference sequence). V was clipped by 6 bases and J by 7 bases, with 17 bases between them. The CDR3 is made up of 14 amino acids. This clonotype occurred many times. Its target is unknown. V and J are TRBV5-4 and TRBJ2-1, with TRBD1 as a possible D gene (6 bases). This clonotype was sampled from a donor over 35 with multiple myeloma. Sequencing used a population of CD138-negative cells sorted from bone marrow. The CDR3 region is CASTRAAGENEQFF. The CDR3 region has the DNA TGTGCCAGCACGCGGGCGGCAGGGGAGAATGAGCAGTTCTTC.